The sequence of this TCR beta chain was determined in a study of identical twins (TCRdb year 2016). As for the study more broadly: To test whether fetal clonotypes persist, the study used deep sequencing on TCR alpha and beta repertoires from monozygotic twins, unrelated adults of various ages, and cord blood. To rule out contamination, the twin experiments were replicated at different times with different library preparation protocols. Summary of the overall study and its limitations: A weaker excess of twin sharing was found in beta out-of-frame sequences because the signal-to-noise ratio was lowered by fewer shared sequences. Compared with coincidental sharing between unrelated individuals, out-of-frame TCR alpha sequences shared between twins had an excess of sequences with low generation probability. Recombination models systematically underestimated out-of-frame TCR alpha sharing in monozygotic twins but agreed with sharing between unrelated individuals. Abundant cord blood beta clonotypes had fewer insertions, young adult naive repertoires showed a similar but weaker trend, and memory repertoires showed no such trend. Invariant T cells such as MAIT and iNKT could partly confound zero-insertion analyses, although diverse VJ usage argued against such confounding for most clonotypes. Because the same donors could not be followed over many years, conclusions were based on cross-sectional statistical analysis.

CDR1 LNHNV and CDR2 YYDKDF were looked up in the germline V gene (reference sequence). The CDR3 contains 15 residues, cysteine and phenylalanine counted. Only the CDR3 region is kept as DNA, spanning 45 bases read in frame from base 1. Trimming leaves V shorter by 1 base and J shorter by 4 bases, with the junction holding 6 bases beyond the gene matches. All donors were healthy Caucasians. The twin cohort comprised three pairs of female monozygotic twins, all aged about 18 to 30 years. RNA for TCR libraries was isolated from peripheral blood mononuclear cells. The sample holds a few counts of this clonotype. Its antigen target is currently unknown. One base away there is no much larger clone; base qualities are not given. Libraries came from 5' RACE. The data were produced on an Illumina HiSeq 2000. Template switching added a universal primer binding site, and the final cDNA carried a unique molecular identifier that allowed TCR cDNA molecules to be counted accurately. Specific primers in the conserved constant-segment region were used to synthesize first-strand cDNA for the TCR alpha and beta chains. To control for contamination, each cDNA library was double barcoded with a SMART-Mk sample barcode plus Illumina barcodes. TruSeq adapter sequences and Illumina sample barcodes were added in two successive PCR steps. The Illumina HiSeq platform was used with custom primers to sequence TCR alpha and beta cDNA libraries. Under the source paper's analysis protocol: Raw reads were processed with MiGEC to extract unique molecular identifiers, and MiXCR was used to determine CDR3 positions. Recombination models were inferred per individual with the repgenHMM and IGoR tools using an EM algorithm. The analysis of shared clonotypes was done with the tcR package in R, with sharing normalized by the product of cloneset sizes. To study raw recombination free of thymic and clonal selection effects, out-of-frame nonproductive sequences were analyzed. TCRdb cleaned the public reads at Q25 with fastp, built clones with MiXCR and kept in-frame beta chains. Each record represents a unique CDR3 protein, reported with the most common genes and DNA among its rows. In this record, the V and J calls reflect TCRdb's handling and not the investigators' own analysis. The sample table lists about 570,000 distinct CDR3 sequences, more than 9% of them with a count of one. 3% of the sample is in the top ten clones.

The data also belong to a second study, concerning yellow fever vaccine responses in identical twins. Taken from the second paper: The authors reported that the T cell response to vaccination in identical twins appeared partly convergent and partly personalized. In identical twins, the study followed T cell clones that responded to the vaccine with precision.

This TCR came from a young woman in good health. The chain was built from TRBV15 and TRBJ2-7; TRBD1 lines up with 8 middle nucleotides. The specimen was PBMCs. The nucleotide sequence is given as TGTGCCACCAGCAGAGGAGACACAGGGGGGTACGAGCAGTACTTC. Translated, it reads CATSRGDTGGYEQYF.